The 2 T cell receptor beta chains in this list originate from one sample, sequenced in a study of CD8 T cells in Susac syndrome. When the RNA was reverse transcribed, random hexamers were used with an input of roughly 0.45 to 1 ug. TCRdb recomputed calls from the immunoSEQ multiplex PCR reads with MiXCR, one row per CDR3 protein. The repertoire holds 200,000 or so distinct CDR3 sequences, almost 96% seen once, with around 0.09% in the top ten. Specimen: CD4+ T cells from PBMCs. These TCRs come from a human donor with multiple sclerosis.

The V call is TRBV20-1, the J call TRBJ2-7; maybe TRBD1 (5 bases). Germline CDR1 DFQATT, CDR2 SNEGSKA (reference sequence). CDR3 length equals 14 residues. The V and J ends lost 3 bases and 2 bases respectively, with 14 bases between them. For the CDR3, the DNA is TGCAGTGCTAGTCTGGACACTGCGGCCTACGAGCAGTACTTC. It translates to CSASLDTAAYEQYF.

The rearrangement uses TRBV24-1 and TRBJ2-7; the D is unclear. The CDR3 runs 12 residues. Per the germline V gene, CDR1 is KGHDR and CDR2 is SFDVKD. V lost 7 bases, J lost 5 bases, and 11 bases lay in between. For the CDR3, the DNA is TGTGCCACCAGCTCATGGTTGGACGAGCAGTACTTC. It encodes CATSSWLDEQYF.